This T cell receptor beta chain was sequenced during a study of blood T cell repertoires in COVID-19. Study overall: Whether acute or convalescent, the COVID-19 samples came from the United States, Italy and Spain. From T cells, B-cell-depleted T cells, or PBMCs came the material, which was cDNA or gDNA.

CDR1 is SEHNR, CDR2 FQNEAQ, per germline (reference sequence). CDR3 size: 15 residues. The junction had 7 bases not matched to a gene; V was cut back by 5 bases and J by 1 base. In the source study's methods: Amplification with reference gene primers provided the estimates of nucleated cell counts. Some clones are missing from TCRdb's copy, which holds only in-frame ones; the method was immunoSEQ multiplex PCR. V and J calls and clone size are copied from that table; D and trimming were computed from the DNA. This table holds 62,000 or so clones, 80% to 90% found once. This chain uses TRBV7-9 with TRBJ1-1; TRBD1 matches 7 bases. Sequencing was carried out using peripheral blood. The sequence was obtained from a woman between 55 and 75 years old with acute or convalescent COVID-19. The CDR3 region is CASSTDRGRNTEAFF. Written as DNA, the CDR3 is TGTGCCAGCAGCACAGATAGGGGGCGGAACACTGAAGCTTTCTTT.